These 3 T cell receptor beta chains came from one sample sequenced in a study of human T cells and chemical hapten exposure. One entry per CDR3 protein, called by TCRdb with MiXCR from the RACE reads. The table records some 340,000 distinct CDR3 sequences, under 9% of them present only once. The time point here: patch test 1, 2 weeks after DPC sensitization. Treatment of the sample: therapeutic diphenylcyclopropenone sensitization with weekly scalp DPC. The sample here was whole blood, taken in connection with sensitization to the hapten diphenylcyclopropenone (DPC). The source of these receptors is a young woman with alopecia areata. Some clones in this sample may be carry-over from other donors' samples.

The chain recombines TRBV28 with TRBJ2-4; possible D gene TRBD1, 6 bases. The CDR3 totals 15 residues. Per germline, CDR1 MDHEN and CDR2 SYDVKM. V lost 6 bases, J lost 2 bases, and 14 bases lay in between. CDR3: CASSYPQGPKNIQYF. The CDR3 nucleotides are TGTGCCAGCAGCTACCCACAGGGACCCAAAAACATTCAGTACTTC.

This clonotype was observed at least ten times. The chain employs TRBV29-1 and TRBJ1-1; unclear D gene. Germline lookup yields CDR1 SQVTM and CDR2 ANQGSEA. V lost 5 bases and J lost 1, with 8 bases in between. This CDR3 has 12 amino acids. For the CDR3, the DNA is TGCAGCGTTCTGCGGACGAACACTGAAGCTTTCTTT. Its translation: CSVLRTNTEAFF.

This clonotype showed up just a few times. The gene calls are TRBV4-1 and TRBJ2-2; D is possibly TRBD1 (6 bases). Germline assignment: CDR1 MGHRA and CDR2 YSYEKL. Between the trimmed V and J ends, which lost 2 bases and 1 base, there was a span of 8 bases. The CDR3 totals 15 residues. In DNA form, the CDR3 reads TGCGCCAGCAGCCAACGGACAGAGAACACCGGGGAGCTGTTTTTT. It codes for CASSQRTENTGELFF.